This TCR beta chain comes out of a study of T cell repertoires in cytomegalovirus infection. TCRdb processed the reads anew with MiXCR; each CDR3 protein has one entry. The table lists almost 500,000 distinct CDR3 sequences, roughly 10% of them singletons, with roughly 10% in the top ten. V was pared by 3 bases and J by 1 base, with 12 bases between. The CDR3 length is 15 residues. Germline values: CDR1 MNHNY, CDR2 SVGAGI (reference sequence). The TCR was taken from a human donor in good health (CMV status not recorded). Some clones in this sample may be carry-over from other donors' samples. V usage is TRBV6-6 and J usage is TRBJ1-1; D gene unclear. The sequenced material came from PBMCs. Here the CDR3 reads CASSYPGRENTEAFF. In DNA form, the CDR3 reads TGTGCCAGCAGTTATCCAGGCCGGGAGAACACTGAAGCTTTCTTT.